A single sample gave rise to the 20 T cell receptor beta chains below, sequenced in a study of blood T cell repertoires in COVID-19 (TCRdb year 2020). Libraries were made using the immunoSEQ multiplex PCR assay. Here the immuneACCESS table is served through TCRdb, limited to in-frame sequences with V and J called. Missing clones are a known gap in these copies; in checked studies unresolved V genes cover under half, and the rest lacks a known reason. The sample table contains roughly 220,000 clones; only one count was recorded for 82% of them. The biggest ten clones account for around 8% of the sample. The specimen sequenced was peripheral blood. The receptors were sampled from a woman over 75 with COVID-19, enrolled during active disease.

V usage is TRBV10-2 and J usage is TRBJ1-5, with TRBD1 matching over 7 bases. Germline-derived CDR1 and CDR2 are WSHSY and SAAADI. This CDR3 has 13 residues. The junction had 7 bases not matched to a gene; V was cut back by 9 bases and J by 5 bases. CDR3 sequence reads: CASVRGRDQPQHF. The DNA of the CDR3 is TGCGCCAGTGTAAGGGGGCGCGATCAGCCCCAGCATTTT.

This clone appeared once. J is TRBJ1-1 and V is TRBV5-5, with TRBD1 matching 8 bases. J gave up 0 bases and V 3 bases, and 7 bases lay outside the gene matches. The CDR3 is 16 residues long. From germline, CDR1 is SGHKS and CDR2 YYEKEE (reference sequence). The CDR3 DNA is TGTGCCAGCAGCTCAGGGACAGGTCTCATGAACACTGAAGCTTTCTTT. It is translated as CASSSGTGLMNTEAFF.

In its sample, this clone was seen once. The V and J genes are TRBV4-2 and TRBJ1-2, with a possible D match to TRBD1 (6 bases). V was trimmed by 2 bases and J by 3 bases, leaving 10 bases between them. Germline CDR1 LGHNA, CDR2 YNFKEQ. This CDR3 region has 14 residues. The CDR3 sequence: CASSQTGTDYGYTF. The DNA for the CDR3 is TGTGCCAGCAGCCAAACAGGGACCGACTATGGCTACACCTTC.

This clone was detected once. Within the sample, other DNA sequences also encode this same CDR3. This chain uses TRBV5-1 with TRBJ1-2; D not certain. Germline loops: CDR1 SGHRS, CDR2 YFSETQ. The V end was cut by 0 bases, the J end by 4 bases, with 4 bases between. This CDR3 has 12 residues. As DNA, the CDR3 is TGCGCCAGCAGCTTGGACAGCTATGGCTACACCTTC. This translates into CASSLDSYGYTF. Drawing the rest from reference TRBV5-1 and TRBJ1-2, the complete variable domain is KAGVTQTPRYLIKTRGQQVTLSCSPISGHRSVSWYQQTPGQGLQFLFEYFSETQRNKGNFPGRFSGRQFSNSRSEMNVSTLELGDSALYLCASSLDSYGYTFGSGTRLTVV.

CDR3 protein: CASSPGLAGFLYQETQYF. DNA of the CDR3: TGTGCCAGCTCACCCGGACTAGCGGGGTTTCTTTACCAAGAGACCCAGTACTTC. The genes are TRBV18 and TRBJ2-5; TRBD2 agrees at 12 bases. The germline V gene encodes CDR1 KGHSH and CDR2 LQKENI. This CDR3 contains 18 residues. Trimming at V came to 3 bases and at J to 0 bases, leaving 8 bases not matched to a gene.

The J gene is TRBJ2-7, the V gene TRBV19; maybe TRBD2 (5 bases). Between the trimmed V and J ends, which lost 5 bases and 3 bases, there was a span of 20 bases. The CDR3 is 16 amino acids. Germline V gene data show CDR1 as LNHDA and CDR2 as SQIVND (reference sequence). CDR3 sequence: CASSDRGHSLGYEQYF. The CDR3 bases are TGTGCCAGTAGTGACCGGGGTCACTCGCTTGGCTACGAGCAGTACTTC.

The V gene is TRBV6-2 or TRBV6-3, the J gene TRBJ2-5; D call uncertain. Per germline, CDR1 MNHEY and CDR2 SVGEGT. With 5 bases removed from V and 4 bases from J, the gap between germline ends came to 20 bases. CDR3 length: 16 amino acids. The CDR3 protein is CASSRYSLVYGETQYF. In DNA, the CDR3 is TGTGCCAGCAGTCGATACAGCCTGGTCTATGGAGAGACCCAGTACTTC.

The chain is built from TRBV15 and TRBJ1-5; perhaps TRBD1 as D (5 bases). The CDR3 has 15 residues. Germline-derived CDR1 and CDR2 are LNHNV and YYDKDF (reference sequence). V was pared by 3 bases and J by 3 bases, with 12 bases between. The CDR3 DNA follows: TGTGCCACCAGCAGCCGGGTGACAGACAATCAGCCCCAGCATTTT. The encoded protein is CATSSRVTDNQPQHF.

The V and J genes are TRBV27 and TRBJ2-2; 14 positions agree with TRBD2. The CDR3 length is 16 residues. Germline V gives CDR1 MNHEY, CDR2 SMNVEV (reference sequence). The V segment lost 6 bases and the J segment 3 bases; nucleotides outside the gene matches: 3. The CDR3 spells CASRGLAGADTGELFF. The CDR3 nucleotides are TGTGCCAGCAGGGGACTAGCGGGAGCGGACACCGGGGAGCTGTTTTTT.

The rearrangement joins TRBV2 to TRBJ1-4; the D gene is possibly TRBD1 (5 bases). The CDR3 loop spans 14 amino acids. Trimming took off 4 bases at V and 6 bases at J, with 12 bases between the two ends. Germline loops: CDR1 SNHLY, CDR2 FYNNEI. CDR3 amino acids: CASSGGRSDEKLFF. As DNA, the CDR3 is TGTGCCAGCAGTGGGGGCAGGTCGGATGAAAAACTGTTTTTT.

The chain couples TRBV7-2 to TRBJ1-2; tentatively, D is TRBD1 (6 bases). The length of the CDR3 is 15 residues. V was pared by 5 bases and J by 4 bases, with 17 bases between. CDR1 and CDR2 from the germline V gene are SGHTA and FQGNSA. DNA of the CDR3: TGTGCCAGCAGCCCCCGGGATCAGGGGCTCTATGGCTACACCTTC. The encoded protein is CASSPRDQGLYGYTF.

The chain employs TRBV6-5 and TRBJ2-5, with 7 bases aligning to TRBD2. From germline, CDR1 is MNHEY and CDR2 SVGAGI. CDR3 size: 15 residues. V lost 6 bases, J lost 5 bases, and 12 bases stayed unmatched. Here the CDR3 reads CASRSSWTRTETQYF. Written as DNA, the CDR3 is TGTGCCAGCAGATCCTCTTGGACTAGAACGGAGACCCAGTACTTC.

Here the CDR3 DNA reads TGTGCCAGCAGCGATCCCCTCGCGGGGAAGAACACCGGGGAGCTGTTTTTT. Translated: CASSDPLAGKNTGELFF. This chain joins TRBV9 and TRBJ2-2; perhaps TRBD2 as D (6 bases). The ends were cut back, 3 bases at V and 1 base at J, with 16 bases in the middle. Germline lookup yields CDR1 SGDLS and CDR2 YYNGEE. This CDR3 region has 17 residues. The variable domain in full, with the rest retrieved from reference TRBV9 and TRBJ2-2, is DSGVTQTPKHLITATGQRVTLRCSPRSGDLSVYWYQQSLDQGLQFLIQYYNGEERAKGNILERFSAQQFPDLHSELNLSSLELGDSALYFCASSDPLAGKNTGELFFGEGSRLTVL.

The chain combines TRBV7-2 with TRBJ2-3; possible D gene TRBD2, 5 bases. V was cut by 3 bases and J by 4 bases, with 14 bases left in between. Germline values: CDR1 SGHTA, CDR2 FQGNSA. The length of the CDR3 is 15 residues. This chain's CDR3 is CASSFVGSMPDTQYF. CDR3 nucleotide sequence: TGTGCCAGCAGCTTTGTAGGGAGCATGCCAGATACGCAGTATTTT.

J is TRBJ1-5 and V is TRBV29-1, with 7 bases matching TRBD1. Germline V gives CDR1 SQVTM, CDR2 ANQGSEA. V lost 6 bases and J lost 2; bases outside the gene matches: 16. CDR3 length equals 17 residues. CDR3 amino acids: CSVIAGQLKGGNQPQHF. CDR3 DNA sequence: TGCAGCGTGATTGCGGGACAGTTGAAAGGGGGCAATCAGCCCCAGCATTTT.

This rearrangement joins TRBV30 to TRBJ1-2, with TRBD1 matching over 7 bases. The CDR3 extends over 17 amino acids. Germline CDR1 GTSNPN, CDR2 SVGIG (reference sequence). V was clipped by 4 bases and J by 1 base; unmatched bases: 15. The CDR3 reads CAWTGTDLKFNNYGYTF. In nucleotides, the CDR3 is TGTGCCTGGACCGGGACAGATCTTAAATTTAATAACTATGGCTACACCTTC.

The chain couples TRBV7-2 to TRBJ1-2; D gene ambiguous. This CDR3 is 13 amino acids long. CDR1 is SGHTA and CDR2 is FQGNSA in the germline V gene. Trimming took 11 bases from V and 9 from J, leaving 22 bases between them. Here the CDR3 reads CASLPNRGLSYTF. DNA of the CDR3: TGTGCCTCACTTCCGAATAGAGGGCTCAGCTACACCTTC.

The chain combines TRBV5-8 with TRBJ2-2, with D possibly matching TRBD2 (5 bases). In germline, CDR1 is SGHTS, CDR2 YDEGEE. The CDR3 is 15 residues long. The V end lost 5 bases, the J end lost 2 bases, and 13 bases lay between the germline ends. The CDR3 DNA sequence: TGTGCCAGCAGTTTACGGGGTACTAACACCGGGGAGCTGTTTTTT. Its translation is CASSLRGTNTGELFF. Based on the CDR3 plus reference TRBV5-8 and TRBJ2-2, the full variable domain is EAGVTQSPTHLIKTRGQQATLRCSPISGHTSVYWYQQALGLGLQFLLWYDEGEERNRGNFPPRFSGRQFPNYSSELNVNALELEDSALYLCASSLRGTNTGELFFGEGSRLTVL.

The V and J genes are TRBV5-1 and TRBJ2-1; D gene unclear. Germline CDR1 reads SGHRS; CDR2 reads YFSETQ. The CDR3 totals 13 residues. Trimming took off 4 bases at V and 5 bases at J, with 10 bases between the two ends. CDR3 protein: CASSRLADNEQFF. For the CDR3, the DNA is TGCGCCAGCAGCCGCTTAGCAGACAATGAGCAGTTCTTC.

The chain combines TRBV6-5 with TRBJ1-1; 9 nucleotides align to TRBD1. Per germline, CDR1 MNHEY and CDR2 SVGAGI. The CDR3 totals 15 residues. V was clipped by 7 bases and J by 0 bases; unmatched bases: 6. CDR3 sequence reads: CASKGTGLMNTEAFF. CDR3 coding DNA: TGTGCCAGCAAGGGGACAGGGCTTATGAACACTGAAGCTTTCTTT.